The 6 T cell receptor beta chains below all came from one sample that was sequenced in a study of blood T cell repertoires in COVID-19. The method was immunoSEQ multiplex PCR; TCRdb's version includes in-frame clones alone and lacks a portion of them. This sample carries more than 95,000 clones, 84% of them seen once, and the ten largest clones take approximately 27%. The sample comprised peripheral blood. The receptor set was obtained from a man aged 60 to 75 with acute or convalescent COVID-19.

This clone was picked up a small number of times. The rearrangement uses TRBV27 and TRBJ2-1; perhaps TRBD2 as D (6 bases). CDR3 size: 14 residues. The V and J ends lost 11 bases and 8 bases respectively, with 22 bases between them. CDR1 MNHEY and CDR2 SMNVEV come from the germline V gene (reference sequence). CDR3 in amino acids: CAAPPRRSGDEQFF. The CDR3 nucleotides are TGTGCCGCCCCGCCCCGAAGGTCGGGGGATGAGCAGTTCTTC.

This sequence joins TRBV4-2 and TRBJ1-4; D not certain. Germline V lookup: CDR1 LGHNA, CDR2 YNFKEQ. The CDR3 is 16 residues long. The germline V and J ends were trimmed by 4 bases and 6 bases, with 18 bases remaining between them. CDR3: CASSLGSEGRDEKLFF. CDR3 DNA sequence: TGTGCCAGCAGCCTCGGCTCAGAGGGTAGAGATGAAAAACTGTTTTTT.

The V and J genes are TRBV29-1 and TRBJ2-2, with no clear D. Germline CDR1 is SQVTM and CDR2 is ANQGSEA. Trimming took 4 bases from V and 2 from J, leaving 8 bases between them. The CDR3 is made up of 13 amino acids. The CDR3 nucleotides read TGCAGCGTTGCTCCGAGAAACACCGGGGAGCTGTTTTTT. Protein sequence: CSVAPRNTGELFF.

The chain's CDR3 is CASSLALGGQGLETQYF. CDR3 DNA sequence: TGTGCCAGCAGCTTAGCCCTGGGGGGACAGGGGTTAGAGACCCAGTACTTC. V and J are TRBV11-3 and TRBJ2-5; 10 nucleotides line up with TRBD1. This CDR3 region has 17 residues. V was clipped by 1 base and J by 4 bases; unmatched bases: 9. The germline gives CDR1 SGHNT, CDR2 YENEEA.

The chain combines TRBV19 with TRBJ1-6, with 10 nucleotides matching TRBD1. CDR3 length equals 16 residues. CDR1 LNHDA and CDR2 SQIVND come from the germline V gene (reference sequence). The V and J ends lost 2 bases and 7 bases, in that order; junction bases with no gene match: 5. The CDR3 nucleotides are TGTGCCAGTAGTATAAGTTGGGACAGGGGAAATTCACCCCTCCACTTT. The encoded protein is CASSISWDRGNSPLHF. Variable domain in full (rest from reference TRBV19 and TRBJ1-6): DGGITQSPKYLFRKEGQNVTLSCEQNLNHDAMYWYRQDPGQGLRLIYYSQIVNDFQKGDIAEGYSVSREKKESFPLTVTSAQKNPTAFYLCASSISWDRGNSPLHFGNGTRLTVT.

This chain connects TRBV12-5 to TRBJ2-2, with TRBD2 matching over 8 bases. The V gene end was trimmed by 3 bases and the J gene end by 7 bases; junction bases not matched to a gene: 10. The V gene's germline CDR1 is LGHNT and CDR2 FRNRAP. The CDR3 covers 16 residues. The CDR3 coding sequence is TGTGCTAGTGGTTTTCGGGCGGGAGGCCGTCACGGGGAGCTGTTTTTT. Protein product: CASGFRAGGRHGELFF.